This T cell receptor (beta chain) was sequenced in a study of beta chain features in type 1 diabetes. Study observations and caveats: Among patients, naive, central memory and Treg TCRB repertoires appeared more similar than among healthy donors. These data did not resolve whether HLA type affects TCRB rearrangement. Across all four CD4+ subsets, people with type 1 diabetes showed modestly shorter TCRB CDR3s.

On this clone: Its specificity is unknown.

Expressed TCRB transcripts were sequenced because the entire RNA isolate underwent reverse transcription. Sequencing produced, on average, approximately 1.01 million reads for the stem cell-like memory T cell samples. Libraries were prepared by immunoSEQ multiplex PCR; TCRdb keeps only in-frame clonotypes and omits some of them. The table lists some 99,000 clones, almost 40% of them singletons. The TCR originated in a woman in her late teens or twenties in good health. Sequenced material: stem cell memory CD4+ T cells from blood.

The chain's CDR3 is CASSLGLHGETQYF. The CDR3 region has the DNA TGTGCCAGCAGCTTGGGCCTCCACGGGGAGACCCAGTACTTC. J is TRBJ2-5 and V is TRBV5-4, with D hard to call. Trimming removed 0 bases from V and 5 bases from J, with 11 bases in between. This CDR3 is built from 14 residues. Germline values: CDR1 SGHNT, CDR2 YYREEE (reference sequence).